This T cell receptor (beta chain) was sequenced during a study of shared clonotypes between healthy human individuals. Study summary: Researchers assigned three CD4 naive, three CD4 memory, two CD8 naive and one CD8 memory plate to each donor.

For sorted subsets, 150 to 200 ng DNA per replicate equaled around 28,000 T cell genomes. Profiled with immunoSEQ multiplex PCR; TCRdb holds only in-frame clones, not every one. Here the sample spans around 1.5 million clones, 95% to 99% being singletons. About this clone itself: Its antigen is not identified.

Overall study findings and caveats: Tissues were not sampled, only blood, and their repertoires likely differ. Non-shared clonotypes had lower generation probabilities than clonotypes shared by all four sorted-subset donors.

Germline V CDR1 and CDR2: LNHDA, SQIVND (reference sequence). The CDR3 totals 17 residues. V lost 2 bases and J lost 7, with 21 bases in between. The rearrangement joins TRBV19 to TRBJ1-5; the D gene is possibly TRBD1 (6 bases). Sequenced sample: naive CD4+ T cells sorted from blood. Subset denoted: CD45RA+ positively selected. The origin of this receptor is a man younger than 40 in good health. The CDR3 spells CASSILKGAGVDQPQHF. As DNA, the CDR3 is TGTGCCAGTAGTATATTAAAAGGGGCAGGGGTTGACCAGCCCCAGCATTTT.